These 17 T cell receptor beta chains came from one sample sequenced in a study of T-cell memory formation after mild COVID-19. TCRdb reprocessed the 5' RACE reads with MiXCR, giving one entry per CDR3 protein. The sample lists 200,000 or so distinct CDR3 sequences, under 20% occurring once. Sequencing was carried out using PBMCs or a T cell subset sorted from them (not recorded which). Receptors originate from an adult woman who had mild COVID-19 (a few samples of this study predate the infection). Cell type and time point are not known.

The V call is TRBV5-1, the J call TRBJ1-6, with D possibly being TRBD1 (5 bases). Trimming pared 0 bases from V and 7 bases from J, leaving 8 bases between. Germline V gives CDR1 SGHRS, CDR2 YFSETQ. The CDR3 length is 14 residues. CDR3 loop: CASSLGGGNSPLHF. The DNA of the CDR3 is TGCGCCAGCAGCTTGGGGGGGGGAAATTCACCCCTCCACTTT.

The sample holds a few counts of this clonotype. The rearrangement joins TRBV4-2 to TRBJ2-7; 8 bases fit TRBD2. There are 14 residues in the CDR3. V dropped 0 bases and J dropped 3; count of bases not matched to a gene: 1. Germline loops: CDR1 LGHNA, CDR2 YNFKEQ. DNA of the CDR3: TGTGCCAGCAGCCAAGAAAGCGGGAGCTACGAGCAGTACTTC. It yields the protein CASSQESGSYEQYF.

The CDR3 protein is CASSLADYLFSYEQYF. The CDR3 DNA follows: TGTGCCAGCAGCTTAGCGGACTACCTATTCTCCTACGAGCAGTACTTC. The chain links TRBV7-3 to TRBJ2-7; D may be TRBD2 (6 bases). V lost 2 bases, J lost 0 bases, and 14 bases lay in between. Per germline, CDR1 SGHTA and CDR2 FQGTGA. The CDR3 extends over 16 amino acids.

This clonotype was counted between two and nine times. This chain links TRBV13 with TRBJ1-1; D gene unclear. CDR3 size: 15 residues. With 2 bases removed from V and 1 base from J, the gap between germline ends came to 11 bases. The V gene's germline CDR1 is PRHDT and CDR2 FYEKMQ (reference sequence). The CDR3 DNA reads TGTGCCAGCAGCTTAAGGTGGGTGGGGAACACTGAAGCTTTCTTT. Protein sequence: CASSLRWVGNTEAFF.

This chain connects TRBV7-8 to TRBJ1-1, with a tentative D call TRBD1 (6 bases). V lost 5 bases and J lost 0, with 13 bases in between. The length of the CDR3 is 15 residues. In germline, CDR1 is SGHVS, CDR2 FQNEAQ. The CDR3 sequence: CASSVGRGLNTEAFF. In DNA form, the CDR3 reads TGTGCCAGCAGCGTGGGCAGGGGCTTGAACACTGAAGCTTTCTTT. Looking up the rest from reference TRBV7-8 and TRBJ1-1 gives the full variable domain: GAGVSQSPRYKVAKRGQDVALRCDPISGHVSLFWYQQALGQGPEFLTYFQNEAQLDKSGLPSDRFFAERPEGSVSTLKIQRTQQEDSAVYLCASSVGRGLNTEAFFGQGTRLTVV.

The chain carries TRBV12-3 or TRBV12-4 and TRBJ1-1; D call uncertain. The CDR3 covers 13 residues. With 7 bases removed from V and 2 bases from J, the gap between germline ends came to 11 bases. DNA of the CDR3: TGTGCCAGCACCCGGGAGATAAACACTGAAGCTTTCTTT. This codes for CASTREINTEAFF.

The chain employs TRBV6-2 or TRBV6-3 and TRBJ2-2; D is unresolved. V dropped 8 bases and J dropped 3 bases, with 10 bases sitting between them. Germline CDR1 MNHEY, CDR2 SVGEGT. This CDR3 spans 13 amino acids. CDR3 sequence (DNA): TGTGCCAGCGCCCCCGGGTACACCGGGGAGCTGTTTTTT. Encoded protein: CASAPGYTGELFF.

The chain carries TRBV5-4 and TRBJ2-7; TRBD1 aligns across 7 bases. Per the germline V gene, CDR1 is SGHNT and CDR2 is YYREEE (reference sequence). The CDR3 contains 14 residues. The V and J ends lost 4 bases and 2 bases, in that order; junction bases with no gene match: 6. CDR3 sequence: CASSPTQGTYEQYF. As DNA, the CDR3 is TGTGCCAGCAGCCCCACACAGGGGACCTACGAGCAGTACTTC.

Many counts were recorded for this clonotype. The chain couples TRBV12-3 or TRBV12-4 to TRBJ2-1; maybe TRBD2 (5 bases). CDR3 length: 14 residues. V was clipped by 3 bases and J by 8 bases, with 14 bases between them. CDR3 amino acids: CASSLRRSVDEQFF. The CDR3 nucleotides are TGTGCCAGCAGTTTGAGGAGGTCCGTGGATGAGCAGTTCTTC.

J is TRBJ1-2 and V is TRBV5-5, with a weak D call TRBD1 (5 bases). This CDR3 comprises 13 residues. Germline CDR1 is SGHKS and CDR2 is YYEKEE (reference sequence). Between the trimmed V and J ends, which lost 3 bases and 7 bases, there was a span of 13 bases. CDR3 in DNA: TGTGCCAGCAGCTGGGACGGTCCACTTGGCTACACCTTC. Protein: CASSWDGPLGYTF.

This clonotype came up a few times. The chain employs TRBV5-1 and TRBJ2-5, with D tentatively TRBD2 (6 bases). The CDR3 is made up of 14 amino acids. The V end lost 0 bases, the J end lost 3 bases, and 9 bases lay between the germline ends. Germline V gives CDR1 SGHRS, CDR2 YFSETQ. CDR3 sequence (DNA): TGCGCCAGCAGCTTGGATGGGAGGAAAGAGACCCAGTACTTC. Encoded protein: CASSLDGRKETQYF.

This sequence joins TRBV27 and TRBJ1-5; 9 positions match TRBD1. Germline V gene sequence: CDR1 MNHEY, CDR2 SMNVEV (reference sequence). V was clipped by 6 bases and J by 5 bases; unmatched bases: 5. This CDR3 region has 14 residues. The CDR3 spells CASRDHRGHQPQHF. CDR3 DNA sequence: TGTGCCAGCAGGGACCACAGGGGGCATCAGCCCCAGCATTTT.

The chain couples TRBV30 to TRBJ1-2; unclear D gene. The germline V gene has CDR1 GTSNPN and CDR2 SVGIG (reference sequence). The CDR3 covers 15 residues. The ends were cut back, 0 bases at V and 0 bases at J, with 11 bases in the middle. Here the CDR3 reads CAWSVPGGTNYGYTF. Written as DNA, the CDR3 is TGTGCCTGGAGTGTACCTGGAGGGACTAACTATGGCTACACCTTC. The complete variable domain, with remaining parts taken from reference TRBV30 and TRBJ1-2, reads SQTIHQWPATLVQPVGSPLSLECTVEGTSNPNLYWYRQAAGRGLQLLFYSVGIGQISSEVPQNLSASRPQDRQFILSSKKLLLSDSGFYLCAWSVPGGTNYGYTFGSGTRLTVV.

The chain combines TRBV5-4 with TRBJ2-5; D is perhaps TRBD2 (6 bases). This CDR3 region has 14 residues. Per the germline V gene, CDR1 is SGHNT and CDR2 is YYREEE (reference sequence). V lost 0 bases to trimming and J lost 5 bases, with 11 bases between them. CDR3 amino acids: CASSLAGVDETQYF. CDR3 nucleotide sequence: TGTGCCAGCAGCTTGGCGGGAGTAGATGAGACCCAGTACTTC.

This chain connects TRBV4-3 to TRBJ1-6; 7 positions agree with TRBD1. With 0 bases clipped from V and 10 bases from J, the junction kept 0 bases outside the gene matches. This CDR3 has 13 residues. Germline V CDR1 and CDR2: LGHNA, YSLEER. CDR3 sequence: CASSQDRGSPLHF. The CDR3 region has the DNA TGCGCCAGCAGCCAAGACAGGGGGTCACCCCTCCACTTT.

The chain is built from TRBV12-3 or TRBV12-4 and TRBJ2-6, with 7 bases identical to TRBD1. Trimming at V came to 5 bases and at J to 2 bases, leaving 3 bases not matched to a gene. The CDR3 runs to 15 residues. The CDR3 DNA follows: TGTGCCAGCAGTCTCGACAGGGCTGGGGCCAACGTCCTGACTTTC. Its protein is CASSLDRAGANVLTF.

This clonotype was detected a few times. This chain connects TRBV5-5 to TRBJ1-5, with 9 bases that match TRBD1. The V gene end was trimmed by 4 bases and the J gene end by 0 bases; junction bases not matched to a gene: 5. This CDR3 spans 16 amino acids. Germline assignment: CDR1 SGHKS and CDR2 YYEKEE (reference sequence). CDR3: CASSRDRANSNQPQHF. DNA for the CDR3: TGTGCCAGCAGCCGGGACAGGGCTAATAGCAATCAGCCCCAGCATTTT. Complete variable domain (other parts from reference TRBV5-5 and TRBJ1-5): DAGVTQSPTHLIKTRGQQVTLRCSPISGHKSVSWYQQVLGQGPQFIFQYYEKEERGRGNFPDRFSARQFPNYSSELNVNALLLGDSALYLCASSRDRANSNQPQHFGDGTRLSIL.